The rows below give T cell receptor beta chains drawn from one sample of a study of T cells in Graves' hyperthyroidism and ophthalmopathy. One entry per CDR3 protein results from TCRdb running MiXCR on the multiplex PCR reads. The table shows 560,000 or so distinct CDR3 sequences, with roughly 46% occurring only once. The sequenced sample consisted of peripheral blood or thyroid tissue (not recorded which). These receptors came from a woman aged 18 to 35 with Graves' hyperthyroidism. Each CDR3 is given with its conserved first and last residue.

v_call	j_call	cdr3_length	cdr3_aa
TRBV29-1	TRBJ2-7	13	CSQVGTVSYEQYF
TRBV19	TRBJ2-5	13	CASQTDLGETQYF
TRBV2	TRBJ2-7	13	CATRGGDSYEQYF
TRBV2	TRBJ2-7	14	CASSGLAGAYEQYF
TRBV24-1	TRBJ1-5	15	CATSDSTGGSQPQHF
TRBV7-9	TRBJ1-4	13	CASRRQTNEKLFF
TRBV24-1	TRBJ2-3	11	CASSGSDTQYF
TRBV29-1	TRBJ1-2	12	CSAGQVDILHTF
TRBV5-1	TRBJ2-7	15	CASSLDPGTGYEQYF
TRBV7-3	TRBJ2-5	14	CASSSTGFGETQYF
TRBV7-2	TRBJ2-5	11	CASSPVETQYF